This record concerns one T cell receptor beta chain sequence. Its target is not known. This sample was included in a study of beta chain features in type 1 diabetes. Across the study: In age, gender and cell yields, patients were similar to healthy donors. Findings and caveats of the study: Shortening of TCRB CDR3s, moderate but significant, appeared in all four CD4+ subsets of Type 1 diabetes patients.

The study reverse transcribed the entire isolated RNA, so it sequenced expressed TCRB transcripts. TCRdb's table, derived via immunoSEQ multiplex PCR, lists solely in-frame clones and lacks some. The sample carries roughly 330,000 clones, 11% recorded once. The origin of this receptor is a woman between 25 and 40 years old in good health. Sequencing was done on a sample of naive CD4+ T cells from blood.

The CDR3 spells CSQNRADEQFF. The CDR3, as DNA: TGCAGTCAAAACAGGGCCGATGAGCAGTTCTTC. This rearrangement joins TRBV20-1 to TRBJ2-1; a weak D match, TRBD1 (6 bases). Germline assignment: CDR1 DFQATT and CDR2 SNEGSKA (reference sequence). V shed 8 bases and J shed 8 bases, with 13 bases lying between them. The CDR3 length is 11 residues.